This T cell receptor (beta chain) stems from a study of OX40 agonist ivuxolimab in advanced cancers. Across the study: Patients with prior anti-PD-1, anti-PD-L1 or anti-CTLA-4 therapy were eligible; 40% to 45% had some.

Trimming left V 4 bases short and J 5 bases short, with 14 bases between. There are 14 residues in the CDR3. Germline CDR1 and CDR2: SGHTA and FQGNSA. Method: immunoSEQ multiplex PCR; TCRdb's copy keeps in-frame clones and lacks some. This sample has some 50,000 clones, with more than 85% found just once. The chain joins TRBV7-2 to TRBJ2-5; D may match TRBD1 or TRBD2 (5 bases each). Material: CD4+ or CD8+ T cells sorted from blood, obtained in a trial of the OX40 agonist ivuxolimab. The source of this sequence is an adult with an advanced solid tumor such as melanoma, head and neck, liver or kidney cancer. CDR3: CASSSLLEGETQYF. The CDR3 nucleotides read TGTGCCAGCAGCTCCTTACTAGAGGGGGAGACCCAGTACTTC. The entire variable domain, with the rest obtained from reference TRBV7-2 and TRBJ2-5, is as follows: GAGVSQSPSNKVTEKGKDVELRCDPISGHTALYWYRQSLGQGLEFLIYFQGNSAPDKSGLPSDRFSAERTGGSVSTLTIQRTQQEDSAVYLCASSSLLEGETQYFGPGTRLLVL.